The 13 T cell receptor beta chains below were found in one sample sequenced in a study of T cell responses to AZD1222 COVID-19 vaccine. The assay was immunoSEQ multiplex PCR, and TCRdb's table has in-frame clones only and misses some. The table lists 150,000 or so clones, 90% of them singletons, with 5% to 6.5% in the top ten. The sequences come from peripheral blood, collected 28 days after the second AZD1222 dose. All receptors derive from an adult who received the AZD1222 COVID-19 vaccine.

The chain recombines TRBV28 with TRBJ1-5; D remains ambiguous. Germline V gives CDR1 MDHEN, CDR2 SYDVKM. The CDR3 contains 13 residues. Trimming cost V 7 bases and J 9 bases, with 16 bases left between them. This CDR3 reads CASIRRGGWPQHF. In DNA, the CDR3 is TGTGCCAGCATACGCCGGGGAGGTTGGCCCCAGCATTTT. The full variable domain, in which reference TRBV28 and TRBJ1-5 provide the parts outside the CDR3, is DVKVTQSSRYLVKRTGEKVFLECVQDMDHENMFWYRQDPGLGLRLIYFSYDVKMKEKGDIPEGYSVSREKKERFSLILESASTNQTSMYLCASIRRGGWPQHFGDGTRLSIL.

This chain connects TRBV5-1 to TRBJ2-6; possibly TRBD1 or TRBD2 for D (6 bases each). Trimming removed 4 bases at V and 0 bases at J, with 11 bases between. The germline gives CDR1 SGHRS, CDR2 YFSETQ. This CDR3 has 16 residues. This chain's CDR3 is CASSPEGVSGANVLTF. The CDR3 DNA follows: TGCGCCAGCAGCCCGGAGGGGGTCTCTGGGGCCAACGTCCTGACTTTC.

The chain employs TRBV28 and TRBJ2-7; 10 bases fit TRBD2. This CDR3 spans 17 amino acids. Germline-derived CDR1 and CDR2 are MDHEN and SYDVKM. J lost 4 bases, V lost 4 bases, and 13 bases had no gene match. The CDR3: CASSSYTPSGRGYEQYF. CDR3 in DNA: TGTGCCAGCAGTTCATATACCCCCAGCGGGAGGGGGTACGAGCAGTACTTC.

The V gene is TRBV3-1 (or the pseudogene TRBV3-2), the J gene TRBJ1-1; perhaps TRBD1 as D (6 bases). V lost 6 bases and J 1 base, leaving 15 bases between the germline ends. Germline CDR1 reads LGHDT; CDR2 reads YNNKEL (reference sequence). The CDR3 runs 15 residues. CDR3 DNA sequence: TGTGCCAGCAGTCCCGGACAGATTGGGAACACTGAAGCTTTCTTT. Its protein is CASSPGQIGNTEAFF.

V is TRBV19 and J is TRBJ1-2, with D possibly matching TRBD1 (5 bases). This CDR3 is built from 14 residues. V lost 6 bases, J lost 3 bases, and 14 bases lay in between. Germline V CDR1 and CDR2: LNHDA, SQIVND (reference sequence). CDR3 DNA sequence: TGTGCCAGTAGAGTGTCCGGGGGGGACTATGGCTACACCTTC. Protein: CASRVSGGDYGYTF.

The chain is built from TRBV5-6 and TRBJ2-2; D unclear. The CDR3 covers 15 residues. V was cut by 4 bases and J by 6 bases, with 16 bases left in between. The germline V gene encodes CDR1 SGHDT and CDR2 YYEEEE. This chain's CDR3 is CASSPPPRRAGELFF. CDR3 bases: TGTGCCAGCAGCCCGCCTCCCCGACGGGCCGGGGAGCTGTTTTTT.

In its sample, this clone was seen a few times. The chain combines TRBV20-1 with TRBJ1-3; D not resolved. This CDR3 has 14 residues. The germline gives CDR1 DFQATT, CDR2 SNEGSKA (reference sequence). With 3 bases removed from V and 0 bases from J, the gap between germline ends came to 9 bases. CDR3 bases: TGCAGTGCTAGTCTTGGATTCTCTGGAAACACCATATATTTT. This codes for CSASLGFSGNTIYF.

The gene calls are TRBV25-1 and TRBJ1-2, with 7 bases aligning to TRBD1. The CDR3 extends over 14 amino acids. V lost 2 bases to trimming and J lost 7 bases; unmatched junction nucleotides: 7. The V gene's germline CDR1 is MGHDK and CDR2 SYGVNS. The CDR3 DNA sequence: TGTGCCAGCAGTGAACCGGGGACAGATTCTGGCTACACCTTC. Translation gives CASSEPGTDSGYTF.

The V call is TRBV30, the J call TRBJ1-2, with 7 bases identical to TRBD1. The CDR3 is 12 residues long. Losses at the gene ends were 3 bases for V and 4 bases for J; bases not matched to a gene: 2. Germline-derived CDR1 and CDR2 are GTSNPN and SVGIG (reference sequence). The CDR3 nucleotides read TGTGCCTGGAGCGGGACAGTCTATGGCTACACCTTC. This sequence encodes CAWSGTVYGYTF.

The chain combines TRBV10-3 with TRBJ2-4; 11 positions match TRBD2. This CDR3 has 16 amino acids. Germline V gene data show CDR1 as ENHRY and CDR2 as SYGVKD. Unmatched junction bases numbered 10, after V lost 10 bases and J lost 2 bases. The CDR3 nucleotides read TGTGCCAGTAGCGGGGGGGCCGGTCTTACCAAAAACATTCAGTACTTC. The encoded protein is CASSGGAGLTKNIQYF.

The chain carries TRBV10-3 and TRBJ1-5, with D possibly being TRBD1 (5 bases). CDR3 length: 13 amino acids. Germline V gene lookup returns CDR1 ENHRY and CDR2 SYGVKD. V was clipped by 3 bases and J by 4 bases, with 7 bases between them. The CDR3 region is CAISDRDNQPQHF. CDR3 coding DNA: TGTGCCATCAGTGACAGGGATAATCAGCCCCAGCATTTT.

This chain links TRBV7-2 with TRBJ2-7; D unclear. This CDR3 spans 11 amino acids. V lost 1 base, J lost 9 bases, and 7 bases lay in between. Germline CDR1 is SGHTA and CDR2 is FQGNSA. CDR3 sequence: CASSLGAGQYF. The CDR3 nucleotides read TGTGCCAGCAGCTTAGGAGCCGGGCAGTACTTC.

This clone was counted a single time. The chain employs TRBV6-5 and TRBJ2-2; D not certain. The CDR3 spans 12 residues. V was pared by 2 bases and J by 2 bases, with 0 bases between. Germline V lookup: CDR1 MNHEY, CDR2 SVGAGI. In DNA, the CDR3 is TGTGCCAGCAGTTACAACACCGGGGAGCTGTTTTTT. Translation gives CASSYNTGELFF.